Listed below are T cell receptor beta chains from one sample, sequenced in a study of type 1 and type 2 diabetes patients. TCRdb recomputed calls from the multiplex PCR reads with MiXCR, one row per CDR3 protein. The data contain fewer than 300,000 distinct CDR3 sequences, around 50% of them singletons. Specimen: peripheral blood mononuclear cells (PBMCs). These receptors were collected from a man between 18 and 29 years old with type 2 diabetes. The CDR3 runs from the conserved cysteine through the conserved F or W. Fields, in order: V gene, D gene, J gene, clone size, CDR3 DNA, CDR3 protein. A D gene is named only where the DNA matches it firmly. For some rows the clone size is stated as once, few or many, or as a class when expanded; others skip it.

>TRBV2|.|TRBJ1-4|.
TGTGCCAGCACCAAAGAGGGACTCAATGAAAAACTGTTTTTT
CASTKEGLNEKLFF
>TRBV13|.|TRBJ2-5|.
TGTGCCAGCAGAAAATTATCGGATGGGGAAGAGACCCAGTACTTC
CASRKLSDGEETQYF
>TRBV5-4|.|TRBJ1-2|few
TGTGCCAGCAGCGCCACAGGGAGGGATGGCTACACCTTC
CASSATGRDGYTF
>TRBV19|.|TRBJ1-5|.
TGTGCCAGTACCGATCCAAATCAGCCCCAGCATTTT
CASTDPNQPQHF
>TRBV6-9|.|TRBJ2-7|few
TGTGCCAGCAGTTATCGTAGTATCCACGAGCAGTACTTC
CASSYRSIHEQYF
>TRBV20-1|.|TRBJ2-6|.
TGCAGTGCGGGGGGAACCTCTGGGGCCAACGTCCTGACTTTC
CSAGGTSGANVLTF
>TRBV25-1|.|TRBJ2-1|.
TGTGCCAGCAGTGACGACGGGGGTTCCTACAATGAGCAGTTCTTC
CASSDDGGSYNEQFF
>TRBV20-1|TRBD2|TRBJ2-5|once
TGCAGTGCTGGGGCGTCCACTAGCGGTGGGGAGACCCAGTACTTC
CSAGASTSGGETQYF
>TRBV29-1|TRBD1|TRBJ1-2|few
TGCAGCGTCGCAGGGGGACCTAACTATGGCTACACCTTC
CSVAGGPNYGYTF
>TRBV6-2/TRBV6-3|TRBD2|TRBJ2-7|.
TGTGCCAGCAGTTTTCGGGGGGGGGCCGCTTCCTACGAGCAGTACTTC
CASSFRGGAASYEQYF
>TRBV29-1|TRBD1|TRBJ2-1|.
TGCAGCGCCCTGGGACAGGGGTACAATGAGCAGTTCTTC
CSALGQGYNEQFF
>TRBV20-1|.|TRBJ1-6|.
TGCAGTGCTCTTCAGCAGTATCGGAATTCACCCCTCCACTTT
CSALQQYRNSPLHF
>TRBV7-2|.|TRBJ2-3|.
TGTGCCAGCAGCTTTGACAAGGGAAGCACAGATACGCAGTATTTT
CASSFDKGSTDTQYF
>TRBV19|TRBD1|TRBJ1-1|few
TGTGCCAGTAGTATGGGACAGCGGAACACTGAAGCTTTCTTT
CASSMGQRNTEAFF
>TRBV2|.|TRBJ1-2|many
TGTGCCAGCAGTGAAAGAGCTGGGGGCTACACCTTC
CASSERAGGYTF
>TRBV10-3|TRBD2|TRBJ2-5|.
TGTGCCATCAGTGAGGCGAAGCCGGGGAGCGGGAGTATGCAGACCCAGTACTTC
CAISEAKPGSGSMQTQYF
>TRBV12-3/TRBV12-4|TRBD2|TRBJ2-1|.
TGTGCCAGCAGCTTACCGGGACTAGGTTCCAATGAGCAGTTCTTC
CASSLPGLGSNEQFF
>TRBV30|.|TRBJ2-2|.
TGTGCCTGGATCGGACAATCTACGAACACCGGGGAGCTGTTTTTT
CAWIGQSTNTGELFF
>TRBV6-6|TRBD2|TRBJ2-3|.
TGTGCCAGCAGGGAGATACCGGGGGGGTCGGCAGATACGCAGTATTTT
CASREIPGGSADTQYF
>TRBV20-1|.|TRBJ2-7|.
TGCAGTGCTAGAGATATAACAGGGAGCTCCTACGAGCAGTACTTC
CSARDITGSSYEQYF
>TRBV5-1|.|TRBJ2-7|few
TGCGCCAGCAGCTTGGGGGACGGTACCTACGAGCAGTACTTC
CASSLGDGTYEQYF
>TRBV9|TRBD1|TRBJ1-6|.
TGTGCCAGCAGCGACTCGGGACAGGGAAATTCACCCCTCCACTTT
CASSDSGQGNSPLHF
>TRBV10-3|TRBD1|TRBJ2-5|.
TGTGCCACCAGCTCCGGGACAGGGGTAGAGACCCAGTACTTC
CATSSGTGVETQYF
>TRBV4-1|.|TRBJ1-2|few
TGCGCCAGCAGCCAAGCGGGCGGCAGATCGGATGGCTACACCTTC
CASSQAGGRSDGYTF
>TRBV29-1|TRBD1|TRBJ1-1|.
TGCAGCGTTGAGGCCGACAGGGGGCTGGTAGAAGCTTTCTTT
CSVEADRGLVEAFF
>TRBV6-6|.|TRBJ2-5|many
TGTGCCAGCAGTTACTCGACGGTTAAAGAGACCCAGTACTTC
CASSYSTVKETQYF
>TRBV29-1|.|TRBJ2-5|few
TGCAGCGTTGAAGGATGGACAGAACAAGAGACCCAGTACTTC
CSVEGWTEQETQYF
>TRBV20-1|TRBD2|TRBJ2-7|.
TGCGGTGCGGAACTAGCGCCCAGTACCTACGAGCAGTACTTC
CGAELAPSTYEQYF
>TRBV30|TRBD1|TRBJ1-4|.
TGTGCCTGGGCCGGGACAGGGCCTGAAAAACTGTTTTTT
CAWAGTGPEKLFF
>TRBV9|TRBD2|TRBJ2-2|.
TGTGCTAGCGGGGGGAACACCGGGGAGCTGTTTTTT
CASGGNTGELFF
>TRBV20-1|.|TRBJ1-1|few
TGCAGTGCTAGAGTCGGCAGCTTGAACACTGAAGCTTTCTTT
CSARVGSLNTEAFF
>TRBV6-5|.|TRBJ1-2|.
TGTGCCAGCAGTGACCCGACCCGGGACACTAACTATGGCTACACCTTC
CASSDPTRDTNYGYTF
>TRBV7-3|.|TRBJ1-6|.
TGTGCCAGCAGCTTAGAAGGGGATGGTTCACCCCTCCACTTT
CASSLEGDGSPLHF
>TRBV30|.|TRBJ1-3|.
TGTGCCTGGAGTGTAACCGGAAGCTCTGGAAACACCATATATTTT
CAWSVTGSSGNTIYF
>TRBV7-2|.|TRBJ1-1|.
TGTGCCAGCAGCTTAGGGGGGGGTAGGGACACTGAAGCTTTCTTT
CASSLGGGRDTEAFF
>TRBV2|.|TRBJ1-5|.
TGTGCCAGCAGCGCAAACAGCTTCAATCAGCCCCAGCATTTT
CASSANSFNQPQHF
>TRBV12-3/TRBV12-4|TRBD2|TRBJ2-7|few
TGTGCCAGCAGTTTAGTCGGGGGGATCGAGCAGTACTTC
CASSLVGGIEQYF
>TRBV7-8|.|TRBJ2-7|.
TGTGCCAGCAGCTTAGCGGACCTGACCTACGAGCAGTACTTC
CASSLADLTYEQYF
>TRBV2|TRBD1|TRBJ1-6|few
TGTGCCAGCCAGAAACGGGGACAGGAATATAATTCACCCCTCCACTTT
CASQKRGQEYNSPLHF
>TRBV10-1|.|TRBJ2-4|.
TGCGCCAGCAGTGAGTCAATAGGTGGTGACAAAAACATTCAGTACTTC
CASSESIGGDKNIQYF
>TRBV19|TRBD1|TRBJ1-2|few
TGTGCCAGTAGTGCTACAGGGGGCTATGGCTACACCTTC
CASSATGGYGYTF
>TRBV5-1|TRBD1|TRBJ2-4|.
TGCGCCAGCAGCTTATCGACAGGGCGGTCCAAAAACATTCAGTACTTC
CASSLSTGRSKNIQYF
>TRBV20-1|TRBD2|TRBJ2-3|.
TGCAGTGCTAGGGCAGGGCTAGCGGGTACCACGATACTAGATACGCAGTATTTT
CSARAGLAGTTILDTQYF
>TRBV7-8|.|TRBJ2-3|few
TGTGCCAGCAGCTTAGCACGTACCGTAACAGATACGCAGTATTTT
CASSLARTVTDTQYF
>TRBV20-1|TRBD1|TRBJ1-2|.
TGCAGTGCAAGGTGGGACAGCTATGGCTACACCTTC
CSARWDSYGYTF
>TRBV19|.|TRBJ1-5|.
TGTGCCAGTAGTCCATGGGGTGACAATCAGCCCCAGCATTTT
CASSPWGDNQPQHF
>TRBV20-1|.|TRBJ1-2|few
TGCAGTGCTAAGGACATAACTACTAACTATGGCTACACCTTC
CSAKDITTNYGYTF
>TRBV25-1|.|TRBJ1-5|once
TGTGCCAGCAGTGAAGCCGATGGCGCCTATAGCAATCAGCCCCAGCATTTT
CASSEADGAYSNQPQHF
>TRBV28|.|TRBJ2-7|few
TGTGCCAGCAGGAGAAATGGGGGTGTCGAGCAGTACTTC
CASRRNGGVEQYF
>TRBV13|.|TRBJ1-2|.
TGTGCCAGCAGCGGAGGACGGGACCTCTATGGCTACACCTTC
CASSGGRDLYGYTF
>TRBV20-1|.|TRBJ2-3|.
TGCAGTGCTAAAAACAGGGTACACACAGATACGCAGTATTTT
CSAKNRVHTDTQYF
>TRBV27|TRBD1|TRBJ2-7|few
TGTGCCAGCAGTACCCGTCCAGGGGGCTACGAGCAGTACTTC
CASSTRPGGYEQYF
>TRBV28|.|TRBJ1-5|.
TGTGCCAGCAGTGGACTCGATCAGCCCCAGCATTTT
CASSGLDQPQHF
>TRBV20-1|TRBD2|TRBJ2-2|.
TGCAGTGCTAGAGCTAGCGGGAGAATCACCGGGGAGCTGTTTTTT
CSARASGRITGELFF
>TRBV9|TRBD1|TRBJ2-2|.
TGTGCCAGCAGCACAAGGACAGGGGGTAACACCGGGGAGCTGTTTTTT
CASSTRTGGNTGELFF
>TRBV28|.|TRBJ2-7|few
TGTGCCAGCAGTGATGGCCTAGTCATAAAGGGCTACGAGCAGTACTTC
CASSDGLVIKGYEQYF
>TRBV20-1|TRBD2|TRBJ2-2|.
TGCAGTGCTTCTCTAGCGGGAGGGAACACCGGGGAGCTGTTTTTT
CSASLAGGNTGELFF
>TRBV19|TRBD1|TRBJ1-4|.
TGTGCCAGTAGTACCGGGACAGTTTTAAATGAAAAACTGTTTTTT
CASSTGTVLNEKLFF
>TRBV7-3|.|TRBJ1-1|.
TGTGCCAGCAGCTCTGGGGGGCACACTGAAGCTTTCTTT
CASSSGGHTEAFF
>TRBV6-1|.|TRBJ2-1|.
TGTGCCAGCAGTCCCCGGGCTACAGGGTGGAATGAGCAGTTCTTC
CASSPRATGWNEQFF